This entry describes one T cell receptor (beta chain). Its antigen remains unidentified. The repertoire was sequenced with immunoSEQ multiplex PCR; TCRdb's copy has only in-frame clones and lacks some. Of some 1.1 million clones in the sample, roughly 80% were seen once. The CDR3 extends over 13 amino acids. After removal of 4 bases from V and 5 bases from J, the junction contained 4 bases not matched to a gene. Germline V gives CDR1 SGHRS, CDR2 YFSETQ. This entry belongs to a study of shared clonotypes between healthy human individuals. Overall study findings and caveats: A reduction in generation probabilities was seen for non-shared clonotypes relative to those shared by all four donors. In the sorted subsets, rarefaction showed sequencing was incomplete despite large depth. The sole specimen, blood, was sampled, and tissue repertoires likely differ.

Everyone who donated was a Caucasian adult who lived in Nashville, Tennessee. The receptor was isolated from a man in his late teens or twenties in good health. Some clones in this sample may be carry-over from other donors' samples. This rearrangement joins TRBV5-1 to TRBJ2-5; 8 bases are shared with TRBD1. The source material was memory CD4+ T cells from PBMCs. Subset here: CD45RA-negative fraction. The CDR3 nucleotides read TGCGCCAGCAGCGGCGGACAGGGTGAGACCCAGTACTTC. Residues: CASSGGQGETQYF.